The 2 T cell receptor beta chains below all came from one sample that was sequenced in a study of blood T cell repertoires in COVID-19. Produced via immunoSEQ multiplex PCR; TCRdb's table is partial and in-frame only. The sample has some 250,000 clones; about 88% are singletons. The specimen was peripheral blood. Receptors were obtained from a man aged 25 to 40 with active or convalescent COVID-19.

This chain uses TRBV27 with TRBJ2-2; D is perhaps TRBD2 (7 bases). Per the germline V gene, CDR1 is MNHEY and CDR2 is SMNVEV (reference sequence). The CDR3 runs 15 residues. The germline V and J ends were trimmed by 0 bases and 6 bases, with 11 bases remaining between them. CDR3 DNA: TGTGCCAGCAGTTTATCGGGGGGGCTATCCGGGGAGCTGTTTTTT. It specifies CASSLSGGLSGELFF.

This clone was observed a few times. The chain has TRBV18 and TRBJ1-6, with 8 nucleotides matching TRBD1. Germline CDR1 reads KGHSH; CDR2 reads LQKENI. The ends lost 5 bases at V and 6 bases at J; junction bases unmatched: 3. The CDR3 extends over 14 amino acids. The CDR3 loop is CASSADRGNSPLHF. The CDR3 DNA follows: TGTGCCAGCTCAGCCGACAGGGGTAATTCACCCCTCCACTTT.